Below are 14 T cell receptor beta chains sequenced from a single sample in a study of cytomegalovirus exposure and HLA in healthy donors. The PCR used 60 Vbeta and 13 Jbeta primers. TCRdb keeps only in-frame clones here, not all; method: immunoSEQ multiplex PCR. The repertoire holds over 100,000 clones, with around three quarters as singletons. Input material: PBMCs. These receptors all stem from a male donor in good health and CMV-seropositive.

J is TRBJ1-2 and V is TRBV28; D ambiguous. V gave up 3 bases and J gave up 6 bases, with 14 bases separating them. The CDR3 totals 14 residues. Germline V gene data show CDR1 as MDHEN and CDR2 as SYDVKM. In nucleotides, the CDR3 is TGTGCCAGCAGTTTTTTGGAGGCGGCCGATGGCTACACCTTC. Its protein product is CASSFLEAADGYTF.

The V gene is TRBV6-1, the J gene TRBJ2-5; 11 positions agree with TRBD2. Looked up from germline, CDR1 is MNHNS and CDR2 is SASEGT. This CDR3 region has 14 residues. Unmatched junction bases numbered 6, after V lost 8 bases and J lost 4 bases. CDR3 sequence (DNA): TGTGCCAGCGTCACTAGCGGGAGTGGAGAGACCCAGTACTTC. This gives the protein CASVTSGSGETQYF.

The rearrangement uses TRBV6-1 and TRBJ1-5, with 7 bases aligning to TRBD1. Trimming at V came to 4 bases and at J to 2 bases, leaving 8 bases not matched to a gene. This CDR3 contains 16 residues. Germline V gene sequence: CDR1 MNHNS, CDR2 SASEGT. The CDR3: CASSGKIQGGNQPQHF. The CDR3 DNA reads TGTGCCAGCAGTGGCAAAATCCAGGGGGGCAATCAGCCCCAGCATTTT.

The chain recombines TRBV13 with TRBJ1-2; a weak D match, TRBD1 (6 bases). V was shortened by 1 base and J by 2 bases, with 8 bases between the two germline ends. This CDR3 has 14 residues. The germline CDR1 and CDR2 sequences are PRHDT and FYEKMQ (reference sequence). CDR3: CASSLEGQNYGYTF. The DNA for the CDR3 is TGTGCCAGCAGCTTAGAGGGACAAAACTATGGCTACACCTTC.

This clone was found once. V and J are TRBV28 and TRBJ1-3; D is unclear. The V end lost 5 bases, the J end lost 4 bases, and 12 bases lay between the germline ends. Germline CDR1 is MDHEN and CDR2 is SYDVKM. This CDR3 comprises 14 residues. This CDR3 is CASSPPGRGNTIYF. The CDR3 bases are TGTGCCAGCAGTCCCCCCGGTCGCGGAAACACCATATATTTT.

This clone has just a few counts. The chain uses TRBV5-1 and TRBJ2-3; 7 positions agree with TRBD1. This CDR3 spans 15 amino acids. Germline CDR1 reads SGHRS; CDR2 reads YFSETQ. V trimming: 4 bases; J trimming: 6 bases; junction bases outside the gene matches: 11. CDR3 in amino acids: CASSTRDSYTDTQYF. The CDR3 DNA sequence: TGCGCCAGCAGCACCCGGGACAGTTACACGGATACGCAGTATTTT.

J is TRBJ2-5 and V is TRBV2; D remains unclear. The V and J ends lost 2 bases and 3 bases respectively, with 7 bases between them. The CDR3 runs 13 residues. Per germline, CDR1 SNHLY and CDR2 FYNNEI. Written as DNA, the CDR3 is TGTGCCAGCAGTGAACAACTAAAAGAGACCCAGTACTTC. Protein sequence: CASSEQLKETQYF.

The genes are TRBV6-1 and TRBJ1-2; tentative D call: TRBD1 (5 bases). The CDR3 is 13 residues long. Germline V gene lookup returns CDR1 MNHNS and CDR2 SASEGT. V was shortened by 3 bases and J by 8 bases, with 13 bases between the two germline ends. For the CDR3, the DNA is TGTGCCAGCAGTGAGGGGCGGATACGGGGCTACACCTTC. It codes for CASSEGRIRGYTF.

This clone has just a few counts. This chain connects TRBV11-2 to TRBJ1-1, with D possibly matching TRBD1 (6 bases). The V gene's germline CDR1 is SGHAT and CDR2 FQNNGV. There are 14 residues in the CDR3. Between the trimmed V and J ends, which lost 6 bases and 1 base, there was a span of 12 bases. The CDR3, as DNA: TGTGCCAGCAGTTCCATCAGGGGGAACACTGAAGCTTTCTTT. Amino acid sequence: CASSSIRGNTEAFF.

The V and J genes are TRBV7-6 and TRBJ1-5, with 7 bases lining up with TRBD1. Germline CDR1 SGHVS, CDR2 FNYEAQ. V shed 5 bases, J shed 2 bases, and the junction held 9 bases outside the gene matches. This CDR3 comprises 16 residues. The chain's CDR3 is CASSLGDREGNQPQHF. The DNA for the CDR3 is TGTGCCAGCAGCCTAGGCGACAGGGAAGGCAATCAGCCCCAGCATTTT.

This rearrangement joins TRBV15 to TRBJ1-2; TRBD1 matches 7 bases. Germline CDR1 reads LNHNV; CDR2 reads YYDKDF (reference sequence). The CDR3 spans 15 residues. V trimming: 3 bases; J trimming: 5 bases; junction bases outside the gene matches: 9. The CDR3 region is CATSSGQAVGYGYTF. The CDR3 DNA sequence: TGTGCCACCAGCAGTGGACAGGCGGTGGGGTATGGCTACACCTTC.

This chain links TRBV2 with TRBJ2-6; unclear D gene. The CDR3 consists of 14 residues. The germline V gene encodes CDR1 SNHLY and CDR2 FYNNEI. The germline V and J ends were trimmed by 3 bases and 0 bases, with 3 bases remaining between them. As DNA, the CDR3 is TGTGCCAGCAGTGATATCTCTGGGGCCAACGTCCTGACTTTC. This translates into CASSDISGANVLTF.

The rearrangement links TRBV6-1 to TRBJ2-7; 12 bases are shared with TRBD2. The junction had 3 bases not matched to a gene; V was cut back by 6 bases and J by 3 bases. The V gene's germline CDR1 is MNHNS and CDR2 SASEGT. The CDR3 spans 14 residues. CDR3 coding DNA: TGTGCCAGCAGGAGACTAGCGGGGGACTACGAGCAGTACTTC. Translating it yields CASRRLAGDYEQYF.

The chain couples TRBV4-2 to TRBJ2-7; 11 positions agree with TRBD2. The junction had 9 bases not matched to a gene; V was cut back by 2 bases and J by 6 bases. The CDR3 runs to 16 residues. CDR1 and CDR2 (germline): LGHNA, YNFKEQ. CDR3 nucleotides: TGTGCCAGCAGCCAATTTTTAGCGGGAGGGCCGGGCGAGCAGTACTTC. It translates to CASSQFLAGGPGEQYF.